Listed below are T cell receptor beta chains from one sample, sequenced in a study of OX40 agonist ivuxolimab in advanced cancers. Produced via immunoSEQ multiplex PCR; TCRdb's table is partial and in-frame only. The profile shows about 73,000 clones, around nine tenths of them singletons. This specimen was CD4+ or CD8+ T cells sorted from blood, taken in a trial of the OX40 agonist ivuxolimab. These receptors came from an adult with an advanced solid tumor such as melanoma, head and neck, liver or kidney cancer. Both conserved end residues are part of each CDR3. The D gene is left open where the match is weak. A clone size is listed for some rows: how often the clone was seen (once, few, many), or a class if it is expanded.

J	size	D	length	V	CDR3	DNA
TRBJ2-7	once	TRBD1	15	TRBV13	CASSSGGQARREQYF	TGTGCCAGCAGCTCCGGGGGACAGGCCCGTCGCGAGCAGTACTTC
TRBJ2-3	once	TRBD2	15	TRBV28	CASSPSGSPTDTQYF	TGTGCCAGCAGCCCCAGCGGGAGCCCCACAGATACGCAGTATTTT
TRBJ1-5	-	-	14	TRBV18	CASSPPLGNQPQHF	TGTGCCAGCTCACCACCGCTAGGAAATCAGCCCCAGCATTTT
TRBJ1-1	-	-	10	TRBV29-1	CSVVGFQAFF	TGCAGCGTTGTTGGCTTTCAAGCTTTCTTT
TRBJ2-1	-	-	11	TRBV7-9	CASSSLTGQFF	TGTGCCAGCAGCTCCCTGACAGGGCAGTTCTTC
TRBJ2-1	few	TRBD2	14	TRBV10-3	CAIKGGSSYNEQFF	TGTGCCATCAAGGGAGGGAGCTCCTACAATGAGCAGTTCTTC
TRBJ1-2	-	TRBD1	17	TRBV5-1	CASSLEANRGLGYGYTF	TGCGCCAGCAGCTTGGAGGCTAACAGGGGGCTGGGCTATGGCTACACCTTC
TRBJ1-1	-	-	12	TRBV6-6	CASTEGNTEAFF	TGTGCCAGCACCGAGGGGAACACTGAAGCTTTCTTT
TRBJ2-7	-	TRBD1	13	TRBV10-3	CAISDGQGDEQYF	TGTGCCATCAGTGACGGACAGGGCGACGAGCAGTACTTC
TRBJ1-1	-	-	13	TRBV7-9	CASSLVRNTEAFF	TGTGCCAGCAGCTTGGTCAGAAACACTGAAGCTTTCTTT
TRBJ2-1	-	-	13	TRBV19	CASSRGGYNEQFF	TGTGCCAGTAGTCGCGGCGGTTACAATGAGCAGTTCTTC
TRBJ1-3	-	-	14	TRBV19	CASTRDFSVNTIYF	TGTGCCAGTACCCGGGACTTCTCCGTAAACACCATATATTTT
TRBJ2-1	-	-	11	TRBV11-2	CASSLHYEQFF	TGTGCCAGCAGCTTACACTATGAGCAGTTCTTC
TRBJ1-1	-	-	14	TRBV6-5	CASRTGQMNTEAFF	TGTGCCAGCAGAACCGGACAGATGAACACTGAAGCCTTCTTT